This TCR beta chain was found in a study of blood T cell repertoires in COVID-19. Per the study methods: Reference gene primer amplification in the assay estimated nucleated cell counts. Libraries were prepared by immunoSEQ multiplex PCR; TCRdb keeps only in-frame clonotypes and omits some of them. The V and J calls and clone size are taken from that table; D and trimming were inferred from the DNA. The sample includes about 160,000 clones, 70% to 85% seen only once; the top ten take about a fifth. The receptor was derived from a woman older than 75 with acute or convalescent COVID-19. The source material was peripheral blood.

The CDR3 coding sequence is TGCGCCAGCAGCCAAGGGACAGGGGCAACTAATGAAAAACTGTTTTTT. This sequence encodes CASSQGTGATNEKLFF. The V gene is TRBV4-3, the J gene TRBJ1-4; 9 bases fit TRBD1. Trimming cost V 1 base and J 0 bases; bases outside gene matches: 0. CDR3 length: 16 amino acids. Germline V gene lookup returns CDR1 LGHNA and CDR2 YSLEER.